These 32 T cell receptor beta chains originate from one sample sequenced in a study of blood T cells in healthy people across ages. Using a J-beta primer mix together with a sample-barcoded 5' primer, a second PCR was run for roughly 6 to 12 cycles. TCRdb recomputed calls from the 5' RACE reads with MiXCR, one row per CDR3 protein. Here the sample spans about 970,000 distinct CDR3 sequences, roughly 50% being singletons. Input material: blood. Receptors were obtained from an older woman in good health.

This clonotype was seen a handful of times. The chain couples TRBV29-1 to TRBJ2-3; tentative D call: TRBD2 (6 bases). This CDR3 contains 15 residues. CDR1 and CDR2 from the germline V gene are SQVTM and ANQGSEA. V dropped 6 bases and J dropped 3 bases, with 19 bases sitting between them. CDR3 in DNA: TGCAGCGTCCGAAGGTCCGGGAGTGGTACAGATACGCAGTATTTT. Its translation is CSVRRSGSGTDTQYF.

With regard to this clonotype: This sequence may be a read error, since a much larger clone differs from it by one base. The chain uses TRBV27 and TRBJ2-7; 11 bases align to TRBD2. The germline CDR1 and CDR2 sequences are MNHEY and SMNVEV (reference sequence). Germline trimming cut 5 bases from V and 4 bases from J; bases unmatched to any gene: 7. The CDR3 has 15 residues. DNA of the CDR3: TGTGCCAGCAGTCCCAGACTAGCGGGGATGTACGAGCAGTACTTC. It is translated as CASSPRLAGMYEQYF.

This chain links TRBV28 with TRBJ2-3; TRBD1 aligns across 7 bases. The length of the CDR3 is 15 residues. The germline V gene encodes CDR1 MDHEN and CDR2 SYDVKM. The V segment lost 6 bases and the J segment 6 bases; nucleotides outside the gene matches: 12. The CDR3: CASSPTGSREDTQYF. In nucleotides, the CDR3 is TGTGCCAGCAGCCCGACAGGGTCGCGTGAGGATACGCAGTATTTT.

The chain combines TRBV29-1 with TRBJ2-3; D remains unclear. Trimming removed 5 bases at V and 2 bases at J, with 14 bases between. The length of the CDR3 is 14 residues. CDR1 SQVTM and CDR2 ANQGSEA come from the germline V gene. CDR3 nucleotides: TGCAGCGTTTTCAGTTTGAAAACCACAGATACGCAGTATTTT. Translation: CSVFSLKTTDTQYF.

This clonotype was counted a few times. The CDR3 spells CASSPSPRYEQYF. CDR3 bases: TGTGCCAGCAGTCCCTCCCCAAGATACGAGCAGTACTTC. The chain recombines TRBV12-3 or TRBV12-4 with TRBJ2-7; D uncertain. V was trimmed by 5 bases and J by 4 bases, leaving 12 bases between them. CDR3 size: 13 residues.

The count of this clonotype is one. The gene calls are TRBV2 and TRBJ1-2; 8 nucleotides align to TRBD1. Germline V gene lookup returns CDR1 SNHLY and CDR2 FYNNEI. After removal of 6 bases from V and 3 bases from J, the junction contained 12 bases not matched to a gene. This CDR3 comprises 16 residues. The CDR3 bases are TGTGCCAGCAGCGACCCTAGGCAGGGGGCTTACTATGGCTACACCTTC. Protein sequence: CASSDPRQGAYYGYTF.

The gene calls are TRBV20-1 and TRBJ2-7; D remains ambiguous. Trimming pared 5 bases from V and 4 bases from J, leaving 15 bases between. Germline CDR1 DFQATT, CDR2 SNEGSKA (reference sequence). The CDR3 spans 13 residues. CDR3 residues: CSAPQAPPYEQYF. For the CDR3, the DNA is TGCAGTGCTCCCCAGGCGCCTCCGTACGAGCAGTACTTC.

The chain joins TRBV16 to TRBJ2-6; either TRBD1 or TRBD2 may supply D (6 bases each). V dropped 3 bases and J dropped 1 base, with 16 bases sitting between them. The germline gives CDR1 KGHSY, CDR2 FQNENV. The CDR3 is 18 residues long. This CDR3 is CASSHEGGRKSGANVLTF. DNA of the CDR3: TGTGCCAGCAGCCATGAGGGGGGAAGGAAATCTGGGGCCAACGTCCTGACTTTC.

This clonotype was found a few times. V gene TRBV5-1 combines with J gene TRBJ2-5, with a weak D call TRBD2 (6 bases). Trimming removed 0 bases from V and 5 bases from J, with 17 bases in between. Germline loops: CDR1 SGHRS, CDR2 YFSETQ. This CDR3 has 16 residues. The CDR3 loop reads CASSLDVPRGRETQYF. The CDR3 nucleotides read TGCGCCAGCAGCTTGGATGTTCCGCGGGGCAGGGAGACCCAGTACTTC.

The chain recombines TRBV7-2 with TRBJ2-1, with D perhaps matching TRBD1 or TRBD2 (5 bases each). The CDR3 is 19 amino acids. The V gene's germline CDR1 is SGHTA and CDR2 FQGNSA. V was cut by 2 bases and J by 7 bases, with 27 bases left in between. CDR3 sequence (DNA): TGTGCCAGCAGCTTAACACAGGACCTGGCGAGGGCCCTCTCGAATGAGCAGTTCTTC. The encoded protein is CASSLTQDLARALSNEQFF.

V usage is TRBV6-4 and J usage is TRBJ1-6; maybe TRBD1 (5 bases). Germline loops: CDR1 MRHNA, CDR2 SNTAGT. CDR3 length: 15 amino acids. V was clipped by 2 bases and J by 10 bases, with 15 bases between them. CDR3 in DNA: TGTGCCAGCAGTGACAAAGGGGCGCGTGAATCACCCCTCCACTTT. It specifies CASSDKGARESPLHF.

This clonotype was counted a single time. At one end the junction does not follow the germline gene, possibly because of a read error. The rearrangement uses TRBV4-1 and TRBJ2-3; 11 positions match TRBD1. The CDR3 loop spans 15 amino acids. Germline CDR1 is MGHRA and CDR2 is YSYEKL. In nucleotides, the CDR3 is TGCGCCAGCAGCCAACCCCGGGACAGGGGGGATACGCTGTATTTT. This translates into CASSQPRDRGDTLYF.

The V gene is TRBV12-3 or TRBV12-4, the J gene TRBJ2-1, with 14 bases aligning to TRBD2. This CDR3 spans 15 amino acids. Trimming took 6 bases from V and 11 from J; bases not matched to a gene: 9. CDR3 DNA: TGTGCCAGCAGGCGTGCCGGGACTAGCGGGAGTCAGCAGTTCTTC. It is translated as CASRRAGTSGSQQFF.

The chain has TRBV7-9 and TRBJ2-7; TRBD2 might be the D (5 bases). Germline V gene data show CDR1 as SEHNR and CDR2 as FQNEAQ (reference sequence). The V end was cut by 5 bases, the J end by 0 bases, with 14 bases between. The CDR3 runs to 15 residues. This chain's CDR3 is CASSNNERPSYEQYF. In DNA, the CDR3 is TGTGCCAGCAGCAACAACGAGCGGCCCTCCTACGAGCAGTACTTC.

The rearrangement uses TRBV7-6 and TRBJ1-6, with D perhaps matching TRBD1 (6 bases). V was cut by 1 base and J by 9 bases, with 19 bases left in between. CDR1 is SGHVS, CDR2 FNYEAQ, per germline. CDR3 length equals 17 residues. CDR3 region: CASSLGFTGGLSSPLHF. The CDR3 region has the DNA TGTGCCAGCAGCTTAGGTTTTACTGGGGGCTTGAGTTCACCCCTCCACTTT.

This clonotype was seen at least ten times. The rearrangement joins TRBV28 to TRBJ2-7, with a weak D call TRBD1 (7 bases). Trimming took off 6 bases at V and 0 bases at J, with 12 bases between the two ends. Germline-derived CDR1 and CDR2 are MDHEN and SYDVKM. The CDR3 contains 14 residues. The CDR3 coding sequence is TGTGCCAGCAGGAGGGGGCGGGGCTCCTACGAGCAGTACTTC. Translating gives CASRRGRGSYEQYF.

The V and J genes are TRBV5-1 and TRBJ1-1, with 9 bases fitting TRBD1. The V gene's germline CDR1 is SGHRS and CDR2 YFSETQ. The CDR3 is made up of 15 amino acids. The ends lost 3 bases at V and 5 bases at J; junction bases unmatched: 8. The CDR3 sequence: CASSSTGQGRTEAFF. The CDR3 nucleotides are TGCGCCAGCAGCTCGACGGGACAGGGAAGGACTGAAGCTTTCTTT.

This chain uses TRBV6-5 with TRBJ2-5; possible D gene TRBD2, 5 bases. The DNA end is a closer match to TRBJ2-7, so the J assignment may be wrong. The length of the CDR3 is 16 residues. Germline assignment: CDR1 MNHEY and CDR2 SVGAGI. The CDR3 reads CASRQQWWGASYEQYF. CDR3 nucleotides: TGTGCCAGCAGACAGCAGTGGTGGGGAGCCAGCTACGAGCAGTACTTC.

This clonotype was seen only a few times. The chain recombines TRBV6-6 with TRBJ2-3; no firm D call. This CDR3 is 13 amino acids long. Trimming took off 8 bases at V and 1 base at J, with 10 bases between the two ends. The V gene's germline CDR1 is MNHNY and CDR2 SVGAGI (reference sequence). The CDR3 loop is CASASSGTDTQYF. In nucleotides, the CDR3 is TGTGCCAGCGCCTCCAGCGGCACAGATACGCAGTATTTT.

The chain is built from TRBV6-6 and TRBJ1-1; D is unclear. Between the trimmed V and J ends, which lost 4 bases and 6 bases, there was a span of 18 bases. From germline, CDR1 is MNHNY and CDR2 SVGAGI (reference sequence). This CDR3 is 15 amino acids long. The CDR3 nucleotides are TGTGCCAGCAGTTCCCGACATTCCGAAGCCCCTGAAGCTTTCTTT. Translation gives CASSSRHSEAPEAFF.

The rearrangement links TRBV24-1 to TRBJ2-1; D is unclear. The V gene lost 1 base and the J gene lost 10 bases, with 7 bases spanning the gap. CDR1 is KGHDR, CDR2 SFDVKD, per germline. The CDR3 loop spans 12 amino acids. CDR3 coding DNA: TGTGCCACCAGTGATTTTGGCGCGGAGCAGTTCTTC. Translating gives CATSDFGAEQFF.

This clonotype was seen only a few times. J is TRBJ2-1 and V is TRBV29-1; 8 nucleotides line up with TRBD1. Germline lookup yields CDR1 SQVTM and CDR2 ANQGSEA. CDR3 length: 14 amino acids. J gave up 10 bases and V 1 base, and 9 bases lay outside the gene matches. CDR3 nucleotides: TGCAGCGTTGAAGGGGGACAGGAGGATTGGGAGCAGTTCTTC. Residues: CSVEGGQEDWEQFF.

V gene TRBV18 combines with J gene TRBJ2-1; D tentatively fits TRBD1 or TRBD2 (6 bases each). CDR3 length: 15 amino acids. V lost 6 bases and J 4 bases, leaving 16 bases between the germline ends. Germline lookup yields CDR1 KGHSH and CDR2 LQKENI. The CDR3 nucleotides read TGTGCCAGCTCCTACGGCGGAGGGGGGTACAATGAGCAGTTCTTC. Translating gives CASSYGGGGYNEQFF.

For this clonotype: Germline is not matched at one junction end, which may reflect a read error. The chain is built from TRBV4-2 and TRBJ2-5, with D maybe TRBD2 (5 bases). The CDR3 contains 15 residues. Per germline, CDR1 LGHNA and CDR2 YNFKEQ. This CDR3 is CTSSQDGSFQETQYF. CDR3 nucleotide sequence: TGTACCAGCAGCCAAGATGGGAGTTTCCAAGAGACCCAGTACTTC.

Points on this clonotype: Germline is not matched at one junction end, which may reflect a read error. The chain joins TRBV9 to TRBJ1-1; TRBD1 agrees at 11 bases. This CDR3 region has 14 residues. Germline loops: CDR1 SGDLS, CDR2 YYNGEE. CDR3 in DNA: TGTGCCGGCAGCGCCGGGACAGGGGGTTCTGAAGCTTTCTTT. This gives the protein CAGSAGTGGSEAFF. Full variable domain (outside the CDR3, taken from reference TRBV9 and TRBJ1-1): DSGVTQTPKHLITATGQRVTLRCSPRSGDLSVYWYQQSLDQGLQFLIQYYNGEERAKGNILERFSAQQFPDLHSELNLSSLELGDSALYFCAGSAGTGGSEAFFGQGTRLTVV.

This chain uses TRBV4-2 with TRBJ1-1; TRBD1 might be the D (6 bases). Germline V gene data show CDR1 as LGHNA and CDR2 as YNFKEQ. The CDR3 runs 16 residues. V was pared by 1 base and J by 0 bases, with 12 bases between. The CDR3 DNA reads TGTGCCAGCAGCCAAGTTGGGGGGCCCCTGAACACTGAAGCTTTCTTT. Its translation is CASSQVGGPLNTEAFF.

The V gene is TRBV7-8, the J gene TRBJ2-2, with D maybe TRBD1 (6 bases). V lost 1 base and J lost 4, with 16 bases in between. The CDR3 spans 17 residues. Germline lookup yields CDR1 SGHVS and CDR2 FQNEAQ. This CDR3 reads CASSLVSHRAITGELFF. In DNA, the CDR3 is TGTGCCAGCAGCTTAGTTAGTCACAGGGCTATCACCGGGGAGCTGTTTTTT.

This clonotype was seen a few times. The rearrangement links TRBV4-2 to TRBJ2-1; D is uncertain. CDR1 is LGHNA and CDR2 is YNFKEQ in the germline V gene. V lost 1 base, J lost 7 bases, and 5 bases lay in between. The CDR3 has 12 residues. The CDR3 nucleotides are TGTGCCAGCAGCCAAGGGCTGAATGAGCAGTTCTTC. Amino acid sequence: CASSQGLNEQFF.

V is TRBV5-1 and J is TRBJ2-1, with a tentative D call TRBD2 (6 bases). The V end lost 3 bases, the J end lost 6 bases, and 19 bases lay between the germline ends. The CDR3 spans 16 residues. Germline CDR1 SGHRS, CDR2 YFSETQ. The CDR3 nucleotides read TGCGCCAGCAGCTCCCCGGGAGTAAGTATAACCAATGAGCAGTTCTTC. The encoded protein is CASSSPGVSITNEQFF.

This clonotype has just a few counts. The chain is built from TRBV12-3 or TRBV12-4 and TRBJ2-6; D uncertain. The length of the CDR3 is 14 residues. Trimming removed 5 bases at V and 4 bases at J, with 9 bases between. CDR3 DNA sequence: TGTGCCAGCAGTAAAATTGAAGGGGCCAACGTCCTGACTTTC. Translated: CASSKIEGANVLTF.

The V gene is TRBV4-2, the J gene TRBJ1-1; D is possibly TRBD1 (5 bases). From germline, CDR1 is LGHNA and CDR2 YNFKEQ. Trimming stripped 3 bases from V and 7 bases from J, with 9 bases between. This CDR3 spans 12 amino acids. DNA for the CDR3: TGTGCCAGCAGCCATCTACAGGATGAAGCTTTCTTT. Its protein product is CASSHLQDEAFF.

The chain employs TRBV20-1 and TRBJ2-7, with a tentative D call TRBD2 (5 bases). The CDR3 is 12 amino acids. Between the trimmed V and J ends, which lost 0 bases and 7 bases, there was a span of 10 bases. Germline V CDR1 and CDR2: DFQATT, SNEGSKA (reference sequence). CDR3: CSARESGNEQYF. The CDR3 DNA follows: TGCAGTGCTAGAGAAAGCGGAAATGAGCAGTACTTC.